These 30 T cell receptor beta chains were sequenced from one sample in a study of T-cell memory formation after mild COVID-19. TCRdb fed the 5' RACE reads into MiXCR, producing one record per CDR3 protein. The sample has nearly 110,000 distinct CDR3 sequences, around 15% seen once. The sample taken for sequencing was PBMCs or a T cell subset sorted from them (not recorded which). These receptor sequences come from an adult woman who had mild COVID-19 (a few samples of this study predate the infection). Cell type and time point are not known.

The chain has TRBV6-2 or TRBV6-3 and TRBJ2-2; 8 nucleotides match TRBD2. CDR1 is MNHEY, CDR2 SVGEGT, per germline. Germline trimming cut 4 bases from V and 4 bases from J; bases unmatched to any gene: 5. This CDR3 comprises 15 residues. CDR3 loop: CASSSGLASTGELFF. The CDR3, as DNA: TGTGCCAGCAGTTCAGGACTAGCCTCCACCGGGGAGCTGTTTTTT.

V gene TRBV6-1 combines with J gene TRBJ1-5; the D gene is possibly TRBD1 (5 bases). V dropped 4 bases and J dropped 4 bases, with 11 bases sitting between them. The CDR3 is made up of 14 amino acids. The germline CDR1 and CDR2 sequences are MNHNS and SASEGT. DNA of the CDR3: TGTGCCAGCAGTGGATTCAGGGTAAATCAGCCCCAGCATTTT. Its translation is CASSGFRVNQPQHF.

This clonotype was observed a few times. The V call is TRBV9, the J call TRBJ1-1, with D unclear. V was trimmed by 1 base and J by 3 bases, leaving 13 bases between them. The germline gives CDR1 SGDLS, CDR2 YYNGEE. This CDR3 is 15 amino acids long. The CDR3 coding sequence is TGTGCCAGCAGCGTATATAAAAACGGGCACACTGAAGCTTTCTTT. Protein: CASSVYKNGHTEAFF.

This clonotype was found many times. As DNA, the CDR3 is TGTGCCAGCAGTAATGGACAGGGTACAGATACGCAGTATTTT. Translation gives CASSNGQGTDTQYF. This chain links TRBV12-3 or TRBV12-4 with TRBJ2-3; TRBD1 aligns across 8 bases. The J segment lost 3 bases and the V segment lost 5 bases, leaving 4 bases of the junction unmatched. This CDR3 is built from 14 residues.

The gene calls are TRBV12-3 or TRBV12-4 and TRBJ1-1; D call uncertain. The germline V and J ends were trimmed by 6 bases and 4 bases, with 18 bases remaining between them. There are 15 residues in the CDR3. The CDR3 region has the DNA TGTGCCAGCAGCTCCTACGAGGTGGGCATCACTGAAGCTTTCTTT. Translating it yields CASSSYEVGITEAFF.

The CDR3 reads CSARDGTSGIYEQYF. For the CDR3, the DNA is TGCAGTGCTAGAGATGGGACTAGCGGGATCTACGAGCAGTACTTC. The chain links TRBV20-1 to TRBJ2-7, with 13 bases fitting TRBD2. The CDR3 has 15 residues. Germline loops: CDR1 DFQATT, CDR2 SNEGSKA (reference sequence). V gave up 0 bases and J gave up 3 bases; unmatched junction bases: 2.

This clonotype has just a few counts. This chain uses TRBV29-1 with TRBJ2-7, with D hard to call. CDR1 SQVTM and CDR2 ANQGSEA come from the germline V gene. The CDR3 extends over 13 amino acids. Trimming removed 3 bases at V and 0 bases at J, with 9 bases between. CDR3 nucleotides: TGCAGCGTTGAGTCTGGGTACTCCTACGAGCAGTACTTC. It encodes CSVESGYSYEQYF.

The chain is built from TRBV19 and TRBJ2-7; D gene ambiguous. The CDR3 extends over 13 amino acids. Deletions cut 3 bases from V and 2 bases from J, with 8 bases between. The germline V gene encodes CDR1 LNHDA and CDR2 SQIVND (reference sequence). The CDR3 loop is CASSIRLTYEQYF. CDR3 bases: TGTGCCAGTAGTATCAGGCTTACCTACGAGCAGTACTTC. Full variable domain (rest looked up from reference TRBV19 and TRBJ2-7): DGGITQSPKYLFRKEGQNVTLSCEQNLNHDAMYWYRQDPGQGLRLIYYSQIVNDFQKGDIAEGYSVSREKKESFPLTVTSAQKNPTAFYLCASSIRLTYEQYFGPGTRLTVT.

This clonotype was recorded a few times. The V call is TRBV24-1, the J call TRBJ1-2; possibly TRBD1 for D (5 bases). CDR1 and CDR2 from the germline V gene are KGHDR and SFDVKD. V was shortened by 9 bases and J by 8 bases, with 15 bases between the two germline ends. The CDR3 runs to 12 residues. In DNA form, the CDR3 reads TGTGCCACCGCTCGGGGGGATGGCGGCTACACCTTC. This encodes CATARGDGGYTF.

This clonotype has only a few counts. This rearrangement joins TRBV6-5 to TRBJ2-2, with 8 bases that match TRBD2. This CDR3 is built from 15 residues. The trim removed 2 bases at V and 1 base at J, leaving 0 bases unmatched. The germline CDR1 and CDR2 sequences are MNHEY and SVGAGI. The CDR3 DNA sequence: TGTGCCAGCAGTTACAGCGGGAGGAACACCGGGGAGCTGTTTTTT. The encoded protein is CASSYSGRNTGELFF.

The V and J genes are TRBV11-2 and TRBJ2-7; 8 bases match TRBD2. This CDR3 has 15 residues. The V gene end was trimmed by 1 base and the J gene end by 2 bases; junction bases not matched to a gene: 4. Germline CDR1 reads SGHAT; CDR2 reads FQNNGV. This chain's CDR3 is CASSLGAGRAYEQYF. The CDR3 nucleotides read TGTGCCAGCAGCTTAGGGGCCGGGAGGGCCTACGAGCAGTACTTC.

In this sample, this clonotype turned up many times. The J gene is TRBJ2-1, the V gene TRBV12-3 or TRBV12-4; D might be TRBD1 or TRBD2, each matching 5 bases. CDR3 size: 16 residues. V lost 7 bases and J 0 bases, leaving 16 bases between the germline ends. The CDR3 sequence is CASTLFRGSSYNEQFF. DNA for the CDR3: TGTGCCAGCACCCTTTTTCGGGGCAGCTCCTACAATGAGCAGTTCTTC.

This clonotype was detected a few times. The rearrangement links TRBV5-1 to TRBJ1-1, with D maybe TRBD1 (6 bases). Germline V lookup: CDR1 SGHRS, CDR2 YFSETQ. Trimming cost V 4 bases and J 0 bases, with 16 bases left between them. The CDR3 runs to 16 residues. The CDR3 sequence: CASSQWGGGMNTEAFF. The CDR3 DNA reads TGCGCCAGCAGCCAATGGGGTGGGGGCATGAACACTGAAGCTTTCTTT.

This clonotype was counted a few times. J is TRBJ1-1 and V is TRBV6-5; maybe TRBD1 (6 bases). CDR1 and CDR2 (germline): MNHEY, SVGAGI. The length of the CDR3 is 14 residues. With 0 bases removed from V and 7 bases from J, the gap between germline ends came to 12 bases. The CDR3 region is CASSYSNRVGEAFF. CDR3 DNA: TGTGCCAGCAGTTACTCGAACAGGGTTGGTGAAGCTTTCTTT.

This clonotype was counted only a few times. This sequence joins TRBV5-1 and TRBJ1-5, with 9 bases lining up with TRBD1. In germline, CDR1 is SGHRS, CDR2 YFSETQ. V dropped 4 bases and J dropped 3; count of bases not matched to a gene: 5. The CDR3 totals 15 residues. Here the CDR3 reads CASSTGQGDNQPQHF. The CDR3 DNA sequence: TGCGCCAGCAGCACGGGACAGGGAGACAATCAGCCCCAGCATTTT.

This clonotype was seen a handful of times. V is TRBV5-6 and J is TRBJ2-1; 7 nucleotides align to TRBD2. CDR3 length: 15 amino acids. With 4 bases clipped from V and 6 bases from J, the junction kept 10 bases outside the gene matches. Germline V lookup: CDR1 SGHDT, CDR2 YYEEEE. The CDR3 sequence is CASSPSPGTINEQFF. The CDR3, as DNA: TGTGCCAGCAGCCCGTCTCCCGGGACTATCAATGAGCAGTTCTTC.

This clonotype was seen only a few times. This CDR3 reads CASSFRELNSYNEQFF. The CDR3 nucleotides are TGTGCCAGCAGTTTCCGGGAGCTCAACTCCTACAATGAGCAGTTCTTC. The chain couples TRBV7-2 to TRBJ2-1; tentatively, D is TRBD2 (6 bases). CDR1 and CDR2 from the germline V gene are SGHTA and FQGNSA. The V end was cut by 6 bases, the J end by 0 bases, with 15 bases between. This CDR3 is built from 16 residues.

The chain couples TRBV7-6 to TRBJ2-1; the match to TRBD1 covers 9 bases. The V and J ends lost 3 bases and 4 bases, in that order; junction bases with no gene match: 7. Germline CDR1 reads SGHVS; CDR2 reads FNYEAQ. This CDR3 has 16 amino acids. The DNA of the CDR3 is TGTGCCAGCAGCTTTGTCTCCGGGACAGGGTACAATGAGCAGTTCTTC. Its protein product is CASSFVSGTGYNEQFF.

This clonotype has more than one count but fewer than ten. V and J are TRBV4-1 and TRBJ1-4, with a weak D call TRBD1 (5 bases). V was pared by 1 base and J by 7 bases, with 10 bases between. CDR3 length: 14 residues. The germline gives CDR1 MGHRA, CDR2 YSYEKL. CDR3 DNA: TGCGCCAGCAGCCAAGGCAGGGTGGCTGAAAAACTGTTTTTT. This translates into CASSQGRVAEKLFF.

The chain has TRBV27 and TRBJ2-1, with D possibly being TRBD1 (5 bases). V lost 0 bases, J lost 1 base, and 10 bases lay in between. This CDR3 region has 16 residues. Germline loops: CDR1 MNHEY, CDR2 SMNVEV (reference sequence). The DNA for the CDR3 is TGTGCCAGCAGTTTATCGGGGCCCGAGTCCTACAATGAGCAGTTCTTC. It yields the protein CASSLSGPESYNEQFF.

The chain couples TRBV7-8 to TRBJ1-2; a weak D match, TRBD1 (6 bases). Germline CDR1 reads SGHVS; CDR2 reads FQNEAQ. The ends were cut back, 0 bases at V and 8 bases at J, with 16 bases in the middle. CDR3 size: 15 residues. The CDR3 reads CASSLAGQDRKGYTF. The CDR3 DNA is TGTGCCAGCAGCTTAGCGGGCCAGGACAGAAAGGGCTACACCTTC.

J is TRBJ2-7 and V is TRBV7-2; 7 bases agree with TRBD1. The germline V gene has CDR1 SGHTA and CDR2 FQGNSA. The CDR3 runs 14 residues. J gave up 5 bases and V 0 bases, and 4 bases lay outside the gene matches. The CDR3 loop reads CASSLADRKNEQYF. CDR3 coding DNA: TGTGCCAGCAGCTTAGCGGACAGGAAGAACGAGCAGTACTTC. Full variable domain (outside the CDR3, taken from reference TRBV7-2 and TRBJ2-7): GAGVSQSPSNKVTEKGKDVELRCDPISGHTALYWYRQSLGQGLEFLIYFQGNSAPDKSGLPSDRFSAERTGGSVSTLTIQRTQQEDSAVYLCASSLADRKNEQYFGPGTRLTVT.

The chain's CDR3 is CASSHIPGQGTEAFF. Written as DNA, the CDR3 is TGCGCCAGCAGCCACATACCGGGACAGGGGACTGAAGCTTTCTTT. The V and J genes are TRBV4-1 and TRBJ1-1; TRBD1 aligns across 10 bases. The CDR3 runs 15 residues. V was pared by 3 bases and J by 5 bases, with 6 bases of the junction left unmatched. Germline V gene lookup returns CDR1 MGHRA and CDR2 YSYEKL.

This clonotype was detected only a few times. The CDR3 loop is CASSIGGSYNEQFF. In DNA form, the CDR3 reads TGTGCCAGCAGTATTGGGGGCTCCTACAATGAGCAGTTCTTC. The chain recombines TRBV27 with TRBJ2-1, with D tentatively TRBD1 or TRBD2 (5 bases each). The germline V gene encodes CDR1 MNHEY and CDR2 SMNVEV (reference sequence). The CDR3 is 14 amino acids. The V end lost 5 bases, the J end lost 0 bases, and 8 bases lay between the germline ends.

This clonotype was observed a few times. The chain carries TRBV4-1 and TRBJ2-7; D remains ambiguous. The CDR3 length is 15 residues. V was pared by 1 base and J by 0 bases, with 10 bases between. Per germline, CDR1 MGHRA and CDR2 YSYEKL. CDR3 region: CASSQVYASSYEQYF. The CDR3 DNA is TGCGCCAGCAGCCAAGTCTACGCTAGCTCCTACGAGCAGTACTTC.

This chain joins TRBV5-4 and TRBJ2-2; no clear D gene. CDR1 and CDR2 from the germline V gene are SGHNT and YYREEE (reference sequence). Trimming shortened V by 0 bases and J by 5 bases, and 8 bases separated the two germline ends. The CDR3 is made up of 14 amino acids. The CDR3 sequence: CASSLDKRTGELFF. The CDR3 DNA reads as TGTGCCAGCAGCTTGGACAAGAGGACCGGGGAGCTGTTTTTT. Together with reference TRBV5-4 and TRBJ2-2, the CDR3 gives the full variable domain: ETGVTQSPTHLIKTRGQQVTLRCSSQSGHNTVSWYQQALGQGPQFIFQYYREEENGRGNFPPRFSGLQFPNYSSELNVNALELDDSALYLCASSLDKRTGELFFGEGSRLTVL.

This clonotype was detected a few times. The genes are TRBV7-3 and TRBJ2-3; D is undetermined. From germline, CDR1 is SGHTA and CDR2 FQGTGA. The CDR3 length is 18 residues. V dropped 5 bases and J dropped 0 bases, with 21 bases sitting between them. DNA for the CDR3: TGTGCCAGCAGCGCCGGAACCTCTTCGCGGCCTAGCACAGATACGCAGTATTTT. Residues: CASSAGTSSRPSTDTQYF.

The J gene is TRBJ1-1, the V gene TRBV7-9; TRBD1 matches 7 bases. V was clipped by 6 bases and J by 1 base; unmatched bases: 8. The CDR3 has 15 residues. Germline CDR1 is SEHNR and CDR2 is FQNEAQ (reference sequence). The CDR3 is CASRDAGTENTEAFF. The CDR3 DNA sequence: TGTGCCAGCAGGGATGCCGGGACAGAGAACACTGAAGCTTTCTTT.

There are a few counts of this clonotype. V is TRBV5-6 and J is TRBJ2-7, with a tentative D call TRBD2 (5 bases). The ends were cut back, 0 bases at V and 1 base at J, with 14 bases in the middle. The CDR3 loop spans 16 amino acids. Germline V lookup: CDR1 SGHDT, CDR2 YYEEEE. DNA of the CDR3: TGTGCCAGCAGCTTGGCAGGACTCAGAGGTTCCTACGAGCAGTACTTC. Translating it yields CASSLAGLRGSYEQYF.

This clonotype was seen more than once but under ten times. The CDR3 DNA reads as TGTGCCAGCAGCTTAGCGCTGGAGGATACCTTTGAAGAGACCCAGTACTTC. Residues: CASSLALEDTFEETQYF. V and J are TRBV11-1 and TRBJ2-5, with D tentatively TRBD2 (5 bases). CDR1 and CDR2 from the germline V gene are SGHAT and FQDESV (reference sequence). With 0 bases removed from V and 3 bases from J, the gap between germline ends came to 17 bases. The CDR3 sequence is 17 residues long. The full variable domain, with the rest looked up from reference TRBV11-1 and TRBJ2-5, is EAEVAQSPRYKITEKSQAVAFWCDPISGHATLYWYRQILGQGPELLVQFQDESVVDDSQLPKDRFSAERLKGVDSTLKIQPAELGDSAMYLCASSLALEDTFEETQYFGPGTRLLVL.